This T cell receptor (beta chain) was identified during a study of shared clonotypes between healthy human individuals. CDR3 length: 15 residues. The germline V gene has CDR1 MNHEY and CDR2 SMNVEV (reference sequence). The V gene lost 3 bases and the J gene lost 1 base, with 11 bases spanning the gap. The naive CD8 fraction comprised CD45RO-negative cells positively selected for CCR7 and excluded terminally differentiated effector memory CD45RA+ cells. The repertoire was sequenced with immunoSEQ multiplex PCR; TCRdb's copy has only in-frame clones and lacks some. Here the sample spans fewer than 1 million clones, roughly 96% being singletons.

The receptor was isolated from a man aged 25-45 years in good health. Sample: naive CD8+ T cells sorted from blood. The chain couples TRBV27 to TRBJ2-3; the D is unclear. This chain's CDR3 is CASSLTQVGTDTQYF. The CDR3 coding sequence is TGTGCCAGCAGTTTGACCCAGGTTGGCACAGATACGCAGTATTTT.